This TCR beta chain originates from a study of T cell changes during pregnancy in multiple sclerosis. Repertoires were generated with immunoSEQ multiplex PCR, while TCRdb's copy carries only in-frame clones and drops some. The sample includes just under 45,000 clones, approximately 96% of them seen just once. Sequencing was performed on peripheral blood, taken in the second trimester of pregnancy. The sequence was obtained from a female donor with multiple sclerosis, enrolled in a pregnancy study.

The CDR3 sequence: CASSPLAGSKGYTF. CDR3 nucleotides: TGCGCCAGCAGCCCCCTCGCAGGTTCGAAGGGCTACACCTTC. The gene calls are TRBV4-1 and TRBJ1-2; no clear D gene. The CDR3 loop spans 14 amino acids. Trimming removed 4 bases from V and 8 bases from J, with 17 bases in between. Germline V gene data show CDR1 as MGHRA and CDR2 as YSYEKL.